Below are 24 T cell receptor beta chains sequenced from a single sample in a study of regulatory T cells in long-lasting Graves disease (dated by TCRdb to about 2021). The sample's time point label, in plain terms: persistent/refractory GD, antithyroid drugs over 5 years with positive TRAb. RNA was extracted from PBMCs in TRIzol for both TCR sequencing and RNA sequencing. The receptor library was made with multiplex PCR. The sequencer was an Illumina HiSeq 4000. CDR3 regions were amplified by Arm-PCR with iRepertoire HTBI primers to construct TCR beta libraries. TCRdb redid the processing of the public reads, applying fastp at Q25 and MiXCR, and retained in-frame beta chains. Rows are unified per CDR3 protein, each entry keeping the most common DNA and genes. Recorded for this sample are some 330,000 distinct CDR3 sequences; roughly 23% of them occurred a single time. The leading ten clones occupy 28% of the sample.

The sequenced sample was peripheral blood mononuclear cells (PBMCs), obtained when the disease was refractory, from a patient treated with antithyroid drugs. The receptors were sampled from a woman in her 40s with Graves disease. Donor details come from another sample of the same person, matched by shared clones.

This clonotype was seen many times. The gene calls are TRBV11-2 and TRBJ2-5; D possibly matches TRBD1 or TRBD2 (5 bases each). The CDR3 covers 16 residues. The V end was cut by 5 bases, the J end by 0 bases, with 16 bases between. Looked up from germline, CDR1 is SGHAT and CDR2 is FQNNGV. The chain's CDR3 is CASSPNPGRNQETQYF. As DNA, the CDR3 is TGTGCCAGCAGCCCTAACCCGGGACGGAACCAAGAGACCCAGTACTTC. The full variable domain, rest sourced from reference TRBV11-2 and TRBJ2-5, is EAGVAQSPRYKIIEKRQSVAFWCNPISGHATLYWYQQILGQGPKLLIQFQNNGVVDDSQLPKDRFSAERLKGVDSTLKIQPAKLEDSAVYLCASSPNPGRNQETQYFGPGTRLLVL.

The table lists this clonotype with a count of one. The rearrangement uses TRBV3-1 and TRBJ1-4; D is unclear. Germline V gene lookup returns CDR1 LGHDT and CDR2 YNNKEL (reference sequence). The CDR3 is 15 amino acids. The V and J ends lost 1 base and 2 bases respectively, with 8 bases between them. In DNA form, the CDR3 reads TGTGCCAGCAGCCAAGCGCCAGCGACTAATGAAAAACTGTTTTTT. It encodes CASSQAPATNEKLFF. The entire variable domain, with the rest obtained from reference TRBV3-1 and TRBJ1-4, is as follows: DTAVSQTPKYLVTQMGNDKSIKCEQNLGHDTMYWYKQDSKKFLKIMFSYNNKELIINETVPNRFSPKSPDKAHLNLHINSLELGDSAVYFCASSQAPATNEKLFFGSGTQLSVL.

This clonotype showed up many times. The chain employs TRBV3-1 and TRBJ1-2; possibly TRBD1 for D (6 bases). Trimming took off 4 bases at V and 2 bases at J, with 8 bases between the two ends. The CDR3 is 13 residues long. Germline V gene data show CDR1 as LGHDT and CDR2 as YNNKEL (reference sequence). CDR3 nucleotides: TGTGCCAGCAGCCGAACAGGGAACTATGGCTACACCTTC. This translates into CASSRTGNYGYTF.

The J gene is TRBJ2-5, the V gene TRBV3-1, with 8 positions matching TRBD2. Germline-derived CDR1 and CDR2 are LGHDT and YNNKEL (reference sequence). The CDR3 is 18 amino acids. V lost 2 bases and J lost 0; bases outside the gene matches: 11. CDR3 region: CASSQNPMTSDYQETQYF. The CDR3, as DNA: TGTGCCAGCAGCCAAAATCCAATGACTAGCGATTACCAAGAGACCCAGTACTTC.

This clonotype was observed a few times. The chain is built from TRBV7-3 and TRBJ2-1; no reliable D call. The V gene's germline CDR1 is SGHTA and CDR2 FQGTGA. The CDR3 has 13 amino acids. V lost 5 bases and J 3 bases, leaving 8 bases between the germline ends. CDR3 sequence reads: CASSPGIYNEQFF. CDR3 DNA: TGTGCCAGCAGCCCCGGAATCTACAATGAGCAGTTCTTC. Based on the CDR3 plus reference TRBV7-3 and TRBJ2-1, the full variable domain is GAGVSQTPSNKVTEKGKYVELRCDPISGHTALYWYRQSLGQGPEFLIYFQGTGAADDSGLPNDRFFAVRPEGSVSTLKIQRTERGDSAVYLCASSPGIYNEQFFGPGTRLTVL.

In its sample, this clonotype was seen many times. The genes are TRBV27 and TRBJ1-1; D gene uncertain. The germline V gene encodes CDR1 MNHEY and CDR2 SMNVEV (reference sequence). Trimming removed 5 bases at V and 1 base at J, with 5 bases between. This CDR3 comprises 12 residues. For the CDR3, the DNA is TGTGCCAGCAGTACGGGGAACACTGAAGCTTTCTTT. It yields the protein CASSTGNTEAFF.

This clonotype showed up just a few times. A much more abundant neighbour one base away suggests this may be a read error. This chain uses TRBV28 with TRBJ2-4; D is perhaps TRBD1 or TRBD2 (5 bases each). The V gene lost 8 bases and the J gene lost 6 bases, with 17 bases spanning the gap. The CDR3 runs 14 residues. Germline V gives CDR1 MDHEN, CDR2 SYDVKM. CDR3 loop: CASGSGRGANIQYF. CDR3 sequence (DNA): TGTGCCAGCGGTTCTGGTAGAGGGGCAAACATTCAGTACTTC.

There are many counts of this clonotype. The chain combines TRBV12-3 or TRBV12-4 with TRBJ2-5; 7 bases are a match to TRBD1. The CDR3 totals 18 residues. Trimming took 2 bases from V and 3 from J; bases not matched to a gene: 15. In DNA, the CDR3 is TGTGCCAGCAGTTTAAGGGGTCGGCACAGGGGAGTGGAAGAGACCCAGTACTTC. Translation: CASSLRGRHRGVEETQYF.

This clonotype was detected ten times or more. V gene TRBV28 combines with J gene TRBJ2-5; 9 bases match TRBD2. This CDR3 is built from 16 residues. In germline, CDR1 is MDHEN, CDR2 SYDVKM. J gave up 4 bases and V 6 bases, and 12 bases lay outside the gene matches. The CDR3 DNA reads TGTGCCAGCAGCCTAGGGCGGGAGGGCCGGAGAGAGACCCAGTACTTC. Its translation is CASSLGREGRRETQYF.

A few counts support this clonotype. V gene TRBV29-1 combines with J gene TRBJ2-5, with 8 positions matching TRBD2. The germline CDR1 and CDR2 sequences are SQVTM and ANQGSEA. The CDR3 length is 12 residues. With 6 bases clipped from V and 7 bases from J, the junction kept 7 bases outside the gene matches. CDR3 DNA: TGCAGCGTCCTCGGGGGGGGGGGGACCCAGTACTTC. Amino acid sequence: CSVLGGGGTQYF.

This clonotype was recorded at least ten times. V usage is TRBV10-3 and J usage is TRBJ2-5; 12 bases fit TRBD2. Germline CDR1 reads ENHRY; CDR2 reads SYGVKD. V shed 3 bases and J 5 bases; nucleotides not matched to a gene: 16. The CDR3 is made up of 19 amino acids. CDR3 region: CAISDFSGASGRARETQYF. The CDR3 DNA sequence: TGTGCCATCAGTGATTTCTCCGGGGCTAGCGGGAGGGCGAGGGAGACCCAGTACTTC.

The rearrangement links TRBV27 to TRBJ2-1; TRBD2 aligns across 10 bases. The CDR3 totals 18 residues. Per the germline V gene, CDR1 is MNHEY and CDR2 is SMNVEV (reference sequence). The J segment lost 2 bases and the V segment lost 5 bases, leaving 12 bases of the junction unmatched. The CDR3 spells CASSPGPGTSVAYNEQFF. The CDR3 region has the DNA TGTGCCAGCAGTCCGGGCCCCGGGACTAGCGTAGCCTACAATGAGCAGTTCTTC.

This clonotype was counted ten times or more. The V and J genes are TRBV28 and TRBJ2-7; a weak D match, TRBD2 (6 bases). The CDR3 is made up of 16 amino acids. Germline-derived CDR1 and CDR2 are MDHEN and SYDVKM. The V gene lost 4 bases and the J gene lost 6 bases, with 22 bases spanning the gap. In DNA, the CDR3 is TGTGCCAGCAGTTACCCCGCGCTAGCGAGGTCGGTCGAGCAGTACTTC. Encoded protein: CASSYPALARSVEQYF.

This clonotype was observed a few times. The genes are TRBV20-1 and TRBJ2-7; D is uncertain. CDR1 and CDR2 (germline): DFQATT, SNEGSKA (reference sequence). The CDR3 totals 12 residues. V gave up 3 bases and J gave up 3 bases, with 9 bases separating them. CDR3 amino acids: CSASLGLYEQYF. In DNA form, the CDR3 reads TGCAGTGCTAGTTTAGGTCTCTACGAGCAGTACTTC.

The rearrangement uses TRBV7-9 and TRBJ1-4; 7 bases fit TRBD1. V was clipped by 5 bases and J by 16 bases; unmatched bases: 10. Per the germline V gene, CDR1 is SEHNR and CDR2 is FQNEAQ (reference sequence). The CDR3 is 12 residues long. The CDR3 sequence is CASSQNGQAAFF. Written as DNA, the CDR3 is TGTGCCAGCAGCCAAAACGGACAGGCCGCGTTTTTT.

This sequence joins TRBV6-1 and TRBJ2-4, with D possibly TRBD1 on 5 matching bases. There are 14 residues in the CDR3. With 5 bases removed from V and 8 bases from J, the gap between germline ends came to 16 bases. CDR1 MNHNS and CDR2 SASEGT come from the germline V gene. DNA of the CDR3: TGTGCCAGCAGTCAAGGGGTAGTGGGATACATTCAGTACTTC. Protein sequence: CASSQGVVGYIQYF.

J is TRBJ1-5 and V is TRBV19; D uncertain. Germline CDR1 reads LNHDA; CDR2 reads SQIVND (reference sequence). Trimming took off 5 bases at V and 5 bases at J, with 13 bases between the two ends. This CDR3 comprises 14 residues. CDR3 region: CASSSRGPHQPQHF. The CDR3 coding sequence is TGTGCCAGTAGTTCTAGAGGCCCCCATCAGCCCCAGCATTTT.

This chain links TRBV6-1 with TRBJ1-1; 9 bases line up with TRBD1. CDR1 MNHNS and CDR2 SASEGT come from the germline V gene. Unmatched junction bases numbered 7, after V lost 6 bases and J lost 8 bases. The CDR3 is 13 amino acids. The CDR3 DNA sequence: TGTGCCAGCAGCCCCCGGGACAGGGTAGAAGCTTTCTTT. Protein sequence: CASSPRDRVEAFF.

The chain couples TRBV19 to TRBJ2-7; D possibly corresponds to TRBD2 (6 bases). Trimming removed 3 bases at V and 4 bases at J, with 16 bases between. The CDR3 extends over 15 amino acids. CDR1 LNHDA and CDR2 SQIVND come from the germline V gene (reference sequence). This CDR3 is CASSMMMAGRYEQYF. The CDR3 DNA sequence: TGTGCCAGTAGTATGATGATGGCGGGACGATACGAGCAGTACTTC.

In the case of this clonotype: This may arise from a read error, as a much more abundant clone is one base away. This is likely a read error, given that the CDR3 carries no conserved phenylalanine or tryptophan at its end. The chain recombines TRBV6-1 with TRBJ2-7; D gene ambiguous. The germline CDR1 and CDR2 sequences are MNHNS and SASEGT. The CDR3 is 14 amino acids. The ends were cut back, 8 bases at V and 2 bases at J, with 16 bases in the middle. The CDR3 region is CASERTDPPYEQYL. CDR3 nucleotides: TGTGCCAGCGAAAGGACCGACCCACCCTACGAGCAGTACCTC.

This clonotype has a count of ten or more. The V call is TRBV12-3 or TRBV12-4, the J call TRBJ1-5; 7 positions agree with TRBD1. The length of the CDR3 is 15 residues. V lost 6 bases and J lost 6; bases outside the gene matches: 11. In DNA form, the CDR3 reads TGTGCCAGCAGCCCGATCCGAGGGGGCGGTCAGCCCCAGCATTTT. This codes for CASSPIRGGGQPQHF.

This clonotype was picked up many times. This chain uses TRBV6-1 with TRBJ2-2; the D gene could be TRBD1 or TRBD2 (6 bases each). CDR3 length equals 15 residues. Trimming took off 8 bases at V and 6 bases at J, with 19 bases between the two ends. Germline CDR1 MNHNS, CDR2 SASEGT. The CDR3 nucleotides read TGTGCCAGCTCTAGGGGGGTAGAATTGGCCGGGGAGCTGTTTTTT. It is translated as CASSRGVELAGELFF.

CDR3 sequence: CASSTRTSGANVLTF. As DNA, the CDR3 is TGTGCCAGTAGCACGAGGACGTCTGGGGCCAACGTCCTGACTTTC. The chain joins TRBV19 to TRBJ2-6; D is unclear. This CDR3 contains 15 residues. Germline assignment: CDR1 LNHDA and CDR2 SQIVND (reference sequence). The V gene lost 6 bases and the J gene lost 1 base, with 10 bases spanning the gap.

A note on this clonotype: A much bigger clone sits one base away, suggesting this may be a read error. Because it lacks the conserved phenylalanine or tryptophan at the end, this CDR3 is likely a read error. J is TRBJ1-5 and V is TRBV7-2; 7 bases agree with TRBD1. Per germline, CDR1 SGHTA and CDR2 FQGNSA. The CDR3 totals 17 residues. V gave up 7 bases and J gave up 4 bases; unmatched junction bases: 16. The CDR3 sequence is CASTLDRQGWANQPQHL. The CDR3 DNA follows: TGTGCCAGCACTCTGGATCGACAGGGTTGGGCAAATCAGCCCCAGCATCTT.